A selection of T cell receptor beta chains follows, all from one sample in a study of OX40 agonist ivuxolimab in advanced cancers. The assay was immunoSEQ multiplex PCR, and TCRdb's table has in-frame clones only and misses some. Here the sample spans roughly 64,000 clones, approximately 90% being singletons. The sample was CD4+ or CD8+ T cells sorted from blood, taken in a trial of the OX40 agonist ivuxolimab. The receptors shown here come from an adult with an advanced solid tumor such as melanoma, head and neck, liver or kidney cancer. The CDR3 runs from the conserved cysteine through the conserved F or W. The D gene is left open where the match is weak. Part of the rows lack a size; the others show once, few, many or a class for expanded clones.

TRBV19	NA	NA	TRBJ1-4	CASSVEGEGEKLFF	TGTGCCAGTAGTGTCGAAGGGGAAGGGGAAAAACTGTTTTTT
TRBV19	TRBD2	NA	TRBJ2-1	CASSIPGGTSGNEQFF	TGTGCCAGTAGTATCCCTGGGGGGACTAGCGGGAACGAGCAGTTCTTC
TRBV5-4	NA	NA	TRBJ2-3	CASSLDGKLTDTQYF	TGTGCCAGCAGCTTGGACGGAAAGCTCACAGATACGCAGTATTTT
TRBV6-5	NA	NA	TRBJ1-2	CASSYMGQSHGYTF	TGTGCCAGCAGTTATATGGGCCAGAGCCATGGCTACACCTTC
TRBV10-3	NA	NA	TRBJ2-7	CAISESGPPYEQYF	TGTGCCATCAGTGAGTCCGGGCCGCCCTACGAGCAGTACTTC
TRBV6-5	TRBD2	NA	TRBJ2-7	CASSLLAGGQYEQYF	TGTGCCAGCAGTCTACTAGCGGGAGGCCAGTACGAGCAGTACTTC
TRBV5-8	NA	NA	TRBJ2-7	CASSPSLRPLYEQYF	TGTGCCAGCAGCCCCAGTCTCCGTCCGCTCTACGAGCAGTACTTC
TRBV19	NA	NA	TRBJ2-2	CASSKSLALGDTGELFF	TGTGCCAGTAGTAAGAGCCTCGCGCTGGGGGACACCGGGGAGCTGTTTTTT
TRBV5-5	NA	NA	TRBJ2-1	CASSLQPWEQFF	TGTGCCAGCAGCCTACAACCGTGGGAGCAGTTCTTC
TRBV6-5	NA	NA	TRBJ2-7	CASTLLGEQYF	TGTGCCAGCACCCTCCTGGGAGAGCAGTACTTC
TRBV10-2	TRBD2	NA	TRBJ2-7	CASSEAVRGRQYF	TGCGCCAGCAGTGAGGCGGTTCGCGGGAGGCAGTACTTC
TRBV30	NA	NA	TRBJ2-7	CAWSVLELAEQYF	TGTGCCTGGAGTGTACTAGAACTGGCCGAGCAGTACTTC
TRBV5-6	TRBD1	NA	TRBJ1-5	CASSRTGRDSQPQHF	TGTGCCAGCAGCCGGACAGGGCGGGATAGTCAGCCCCAGCATTTT
TRBV5-4	TRBD2	NA	TRBJ2-2	CASSLGGSDTGELFF	TGTGCCAGCAGCCTGGGAGGGTCGGACACCGGGGAGCTGTTTTTT
TRBV7-9	NA	NA	TRBJ2-5	CASSLAVGTQYF	TGTGCCAGCAGCTTAGCAGTTGGGACCCAGTACTTC
TRBV6-5	TRBD1	NA	TRBJ2-2	CASSLHRGVGELFF	TGTGCCAGCAGTTTGCACAGGGGTGTCGGGGAGCTGTTTTTT
TRBV6-4	NA	NA	TRBJ2-2	CASSEGFLTGELFF	TGTGCCAGCAGTGAAGGTTTTCTCACCGGGGAGCTGTTTTTT
TRBV29-1	NA	few	TRBJ1-1	CSVAQVEAFF	TGCAGCGTTGCCCAGGTTGAAGCTTTCTTT
TRBV6-6	NA	NA	TRBJ1-1	CASRVSDTEAFF	TGTGCCAGCAGGGTCTCTGACACTGAAGCTTTCTTT
TRBV18	NA	NA	TRBJ2-5	CASSEVRETQYF	TGTGCCAGCTCAGAAGTGAGGGAGACCCAGTACTTC
TRBV11-3	NA	NA	TRBJ2-1	CASSLRVEQFF	TGTGCCAGCAGCTTAAGGGTTGAGCAGTTCTTC
TRBV7-9	NA	once	TRBJ1-3	CASSLTENVSGNTIYF	TGTGCCAGCAGCTTAACAGAGAACGTCTCTGGAAACACCATATATTTT
TRBV19	TRBD2	few	TRBJ2-6	CASSLSGRAAGANVLTF	TGTGCCAGTAGTCTTAGCGGGAGGGCCGCCGGGGCCAACGTCCTGACTTTC
TRBV5-5	TRBD2	NA	TRBJ2-2	CASSLGRRLAGDGELFF	TGTGCCAGCAGCCTGGGCAGAAGACTAGCGGGAGACGGGGAGCTGTTTTTT
TRBV11-2	NA	NA	TRBJ2-7	CASSPPGYGEQYF	TGTGCCAGCAGCCCACCGGGGTATGGCGAGCAGTACTTC
TRBV5-6	NA	NA	TRBJ1-5	CASSRINQPQHF	TGTGCCAGCAGCCGAATCAATCAGCCCCAGCATTTT
TRBV5-6	TRBD2	NA	TRBJ2-1	CASSFTSGSYNEQFF	TGTGCCAGCAGCTTTACGAGCGGGAGCTACAATGAGCAGTTCTTC
TRBV6-5	TRBD1	NA	TRBJ2-7	CASSYGGTGSYEQYF	TGTGCCAGCAGTTATGGGGGGACAGGGTCCTACGAGCAGTACTTC
TRBV21-1	NA	NA	TRBJ1-2	CASSKALQSRDGYTF	TGTGCCAGCAGCAAAGCTCTACAGAGCCGAGATGGCTACACCTTC
TRBV11-3	TRBD2	once	TRBJ2-2	CASSYTSGRAGELFF	TGTGCCAGCAGCTACACTAGCGGGAGGGCCGGGGAGCTGTTTTTT
TRBV15	NA	NA	TRBJ2-7	CATSRGSSGPISEQYF	TGTGCCACCAGCAGAGGATCGTCGGGGCCCATTTCCGAGCAGTACTTC
TRBV9	TRBD2	NA	TRBJ2-1	CASSVASSGNNEQFF	TGTGCCAGCAGCGTAGCGTCTAGCGGCAACAATGAGCAGTTCTTC
TRBV21-1	NA	once	TRBJ1-1	CASSKVENTEAFF	TGTGCCAGCAGCAAGGTGGAAAACACTGAAGCTTTCTTT